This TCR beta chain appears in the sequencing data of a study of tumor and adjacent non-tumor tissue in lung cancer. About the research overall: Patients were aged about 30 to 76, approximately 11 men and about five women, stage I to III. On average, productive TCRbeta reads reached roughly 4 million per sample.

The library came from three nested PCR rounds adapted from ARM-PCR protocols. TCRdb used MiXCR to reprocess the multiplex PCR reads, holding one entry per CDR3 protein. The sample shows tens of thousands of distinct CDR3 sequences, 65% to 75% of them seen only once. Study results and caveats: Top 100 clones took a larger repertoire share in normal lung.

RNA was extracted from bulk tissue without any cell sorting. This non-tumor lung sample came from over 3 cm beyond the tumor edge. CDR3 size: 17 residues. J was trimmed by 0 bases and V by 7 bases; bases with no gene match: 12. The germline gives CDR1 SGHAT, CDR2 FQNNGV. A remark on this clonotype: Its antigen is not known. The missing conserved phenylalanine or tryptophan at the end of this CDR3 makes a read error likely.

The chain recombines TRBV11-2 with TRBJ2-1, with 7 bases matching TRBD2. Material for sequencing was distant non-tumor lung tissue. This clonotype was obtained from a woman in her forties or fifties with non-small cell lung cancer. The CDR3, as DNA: TGTGCCAGCACCCCGGAAGGCGGGGGAAGCTCCTACAATGAGCAGTTCTTA. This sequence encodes CASTPEGGGSSYNEQFL.